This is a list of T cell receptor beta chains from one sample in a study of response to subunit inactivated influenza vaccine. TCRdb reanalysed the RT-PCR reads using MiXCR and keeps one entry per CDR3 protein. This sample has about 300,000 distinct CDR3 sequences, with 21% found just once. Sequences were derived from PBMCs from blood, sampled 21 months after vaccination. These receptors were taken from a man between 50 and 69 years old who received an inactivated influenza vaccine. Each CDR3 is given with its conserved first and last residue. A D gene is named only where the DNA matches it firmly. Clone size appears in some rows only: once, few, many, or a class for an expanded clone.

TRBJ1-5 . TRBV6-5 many TGTGCCAGCAGTTACGATGTGATACAGCAAGCCCAGCATTTT CASSYDVIQQAQHF
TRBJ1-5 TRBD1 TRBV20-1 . TGCAGTGCTTCAGAAAACAGGGGATGGAGCAATCAGCCCCAGCATTTT CSASENRGWSNQPQHF
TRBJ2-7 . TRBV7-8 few TGTGCCAGCAGCCTTGGACCAACAGGAACCTACGAGCAGTACTTC CASSLGPTGTYEQYF
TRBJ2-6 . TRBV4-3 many TGCGCCAGCAGCCAGCCGGCCGGGGCCACTGGGGCCAACGTCCTGACTTTC CASSQPAGATGANVLTF
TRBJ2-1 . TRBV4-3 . TGCGCCAGCAGCCAAGTATTTGGGGATACAGGGTGGAATGAGCAGTTCTTC CASSQVFGDTGWNEQFF
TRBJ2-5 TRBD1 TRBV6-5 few TGTGCCAGCAGTTACTCGAAAATTGGGGACAGGGGGTGGGAGACCCAGTACTTC CASSYSKIGDRGWETQYF
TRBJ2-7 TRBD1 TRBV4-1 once TGCGCCAGCAGCCGGACAGGGGGCATCTACGAGCAGTACTTC CASSRTGGIYEQYF
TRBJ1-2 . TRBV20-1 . TGCAGTGCTAGCTCAGGGCGGAACTATGGCTACACCTTC CSASSGRNYGYTF
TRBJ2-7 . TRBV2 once TGTGCCAGCAGTGTAGGGGGCTCCTACGAGCAGTACTTC CASSVGGSYEQYF
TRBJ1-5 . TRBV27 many TGTGCCAGCAGTGGGGTCGGCAATCAGCCCCAGCATTTT CASSGVGNQPQHF
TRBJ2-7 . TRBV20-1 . TGCAGTGCTAGAGATTGGGGGGCCGGCTACGAGCAGTACTTC CSARDWGAGYEQYF
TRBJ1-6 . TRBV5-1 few TGCGCCAGCAGCTTCGATGCCGGGCGGCCCCTCCACTTT CASSFDAGRPLHF
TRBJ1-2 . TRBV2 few TGTGCCAGCAGTGAACCGGGACGAGACCTCTATGACTACACCTTC CASSEPGRDLYDYTF
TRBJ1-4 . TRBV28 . TGTGCCAGCAGTTTATTAGGGAGTAATGAAAAACTGTTTTTT CASSLLGSNEKLFF
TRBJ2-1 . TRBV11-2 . TGTGCCAGCAGCTCAGGGATACCTCTACCCCCCTACAATGAGCAGTTCTTC CASSSGIPLPPYNEQFF
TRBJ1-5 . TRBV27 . TGTGCCAGCAGTTTAACGAGGGGCAATCAGCCCCAGCATTTT CASSLTRGNQPQHF
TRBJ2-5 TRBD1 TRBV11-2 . TGTGCCAGCAGCTGGACAGGGGCCGAAAGAGAAGAGACCCAGTACTTC CASSWTGAEREETQYF
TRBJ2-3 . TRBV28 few TGTGCCAGCAGTTTAGTGACTTCAAGAAGCACAGATACGCAGTATTTT CASSLVTSRSTDTQYF
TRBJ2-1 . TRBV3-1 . TGTGCCAGCAGCCAAGAGGCCCGCGGGGCTAGCTCCTACAATGAGCAGTTCTTC CASSQEARGASSYNEQFF
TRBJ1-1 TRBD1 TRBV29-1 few TGCAGCGCCGCTTACAGGGGCACTGAAGCTTTCTTT CSAAYRGTEAFF
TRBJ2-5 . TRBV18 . TGTGCCAGCTCACGGCGGGGTTCCCAAGAGACCCAGTACTTC CASSRRGSQETQYF
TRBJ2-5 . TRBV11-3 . TGTGCCAGCAGCTTAGATTGGGGTCAAAAACAAGAGACCCAGTACTTC CASSLDWGQKQETQYF
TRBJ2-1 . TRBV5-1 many TGCGCCAGCAGCTTGGAAGCCTACAATGAGCAGTTCTTC CASSLEAYNEQFF
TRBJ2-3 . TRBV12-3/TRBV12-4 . TGTGCCAGCAGGACGGGCCCCAGGCTCGGCACAGATACGCAGTATTTT CASRTGPRLGTDTQYF
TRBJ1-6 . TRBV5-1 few TGCGCCAGCAGCCAATCCGGGCCTGTGTATAATTCACCCCTCCACTTT CASSQSGPVYNSPLHF
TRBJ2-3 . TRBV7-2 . TGTGCCAGCAGCCCCGGGGACTTAGCGCAGTATTTT CASSPGDLAQYF
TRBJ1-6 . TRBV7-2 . TGTGCCAGCAGCTTAGGACAGAATGATAATTCACCCCTCCACTTT CASSLGQNDNSPLHF
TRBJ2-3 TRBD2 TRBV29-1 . TGCAGCGTAGGACTAGGAGGGGGCACAGATACGCAGTATTTT CSVGLGGGTDTQYF
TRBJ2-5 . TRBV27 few TGTGCCAGCAGTAGATCCGGGACCGTGGGGACCCAGTACTTC CASSRSGTVGTQYF
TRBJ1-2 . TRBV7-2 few TGTGCCAGCAGCCCTACGACGCCCCCCGTGAGCTACACCTTC CASSPTTPPVSYTF
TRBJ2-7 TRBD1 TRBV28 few TGTGCCAGCAGTTTCCATAAGGCGGAATGGGACAGCCCCTACGAGCAGTACTTC CASSFHKAEWDSPYEQYF
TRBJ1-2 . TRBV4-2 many TGTGCCAGCAGCCAAGTCGCCGGTGGCTACACCTTC CASSQVAGGYTF
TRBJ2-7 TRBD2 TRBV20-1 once TGCAGTGCTAGAGGCCTAGCGGGAGAAGGTTACGAGCAGTACTTC CSARGLAGEGYEQYF
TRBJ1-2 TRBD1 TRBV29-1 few TGCAGCGTTGACGAGAACAGGGGCGGGGGCTACACCTTC CSVDENRGGGYTF
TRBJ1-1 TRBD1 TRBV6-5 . TGTGCCAGCAGTTTCGGGACAGGGATGTTCGCCACTGAAGCTTTCTTT CASSFGTGMFATEAFF
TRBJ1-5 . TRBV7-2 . TGTGCCAGCAGTTTATCGGGTACAGTCAATCAGCCCCAGCATTTT CASSLSGTVNQPQHF
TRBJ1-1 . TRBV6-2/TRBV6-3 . TGTGCCAGCAGCCAGGTGGGGCTGAACACTGAAGCTTTCTTT CASSQVGLNTEAFF
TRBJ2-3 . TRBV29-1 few TGCAGCGTCCGAAGGGCGGCACAGGGACCAGATACGCAGTATTTT CSVRRAAQGPDTQYF
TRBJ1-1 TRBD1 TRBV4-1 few TGCGCCAGCAGCCAGGAGAACAGGGGAAAAGCTTTCTTT CASSQENRGKAFF
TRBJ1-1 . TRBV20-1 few TGCAGTGCTATCCTACCCCCGAAGCGCGGGAGGACGGTGAACACTGAAGCTTTCTTT CSAILPPKRGRTVNTEAFF
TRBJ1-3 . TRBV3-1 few TGTGCCAGCAGCCAAGACAGGGCGGTCACCATATATTTT CASSQDRAVTIYF
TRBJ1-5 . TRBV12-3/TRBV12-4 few TGTGCCAGCAGTTTAGGGACGGACAATCAGCCCCAGCATTTT CASSLGTDNQPQHF
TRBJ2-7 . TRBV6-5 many TGTGCCAGCAGCCTAGACCCACAGGGCTCCTACGAGCAGTACTTC CASSLDPQGSYEQYF
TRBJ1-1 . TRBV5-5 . TGTGCCAGCAGCTTGGTAGGATGGGAATCTTTCTTT CASSLVGWESFF
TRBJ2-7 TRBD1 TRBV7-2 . TGTGCCAGCAGCTTGGGACAGGGCTTCCTCGAGCAGTACTTC CASSLGQGFLEQYF
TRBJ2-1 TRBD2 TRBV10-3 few TGTGCCATCACTATGAGCGGGGGGCCGAACAATGAGCAGTTCTTC CAITMSGGPNNEQFF
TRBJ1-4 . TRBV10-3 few TGTGCCATCACCCGGGCCCTTAATGAAAAACTGTTTTTT CAITRALNEKLFF
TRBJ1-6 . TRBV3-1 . TGTGCCAGCAGCCCATCAGGGATTCGGGGTTCAGCCCTCCACTTT CASSPSGIRGSALHF
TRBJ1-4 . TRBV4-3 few TGCGCCAGCAGCCAGTTCCAAGGGGCAACTAATGAAAAACTGTTTTTT CASSQFQGATNEKLFF
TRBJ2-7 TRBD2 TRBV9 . TGTGCCAGCAGCGTATCAGCGGGAGGGGCCTACGAGCAGTACTTC CASSVSAGGAYEQYF
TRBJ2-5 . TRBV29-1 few TGCAGCGTTGAAGATCCCCGGGTTGGGCAAGAGACCCAGTACTTC CSVEDPRVGQETQYF
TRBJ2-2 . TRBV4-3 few TGCGCCAGCAGCCAAACGGGACTGTACACCGGGGAGCTGTTTTTT CASSQTGLYTGELFF
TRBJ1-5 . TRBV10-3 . TGTGCCATCAGTGATTGGTCCGAGCCCCAGCATTTT CAISDWSEPQHF
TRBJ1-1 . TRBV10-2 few TGCGCCAGCAAAATGAATATGAACACTGAAGCTTTCTTT CASKMNMNTEAFF
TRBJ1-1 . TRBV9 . TGTGCCAGCAGCAAGGTTAACACTGAAGCTTTCTTT CASSKVNTEAFF
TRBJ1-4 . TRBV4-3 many TGCGCCAGCAGCCAATTTTTGCCGGACAGAAATGAAAAACTGTTTTTT CASSQFLPDRNEKLFF